This T cell receptor (beta chain) comes out of a study of identical twins. Each CDR3 protein gets one entry after TCRdb re-called the 5' RACE reads with MiXCR. Among hundreds of thousands of distinct CDR3 sequences listed, 15% to 20% were seen once. Germline assignment: CDR1 ENHRY and CDR2 SYGVKD. V lost 10 bases to trimming and J lost 5 bases; unmatched junction nucleotides: 2. The CDR3 runs 14 residues. These data also featured in a second study, about T cells expressing NK-cell markers. From that second work: For four donors, these clonotypes were likewise the leading ones in the CD3+CD56-NKG2C+ fraction.

The source material was PBMCs. The V call is TRBV10-3, the J call TRBJ2-2; TRBD2 matches 15 bases. The clonotype originates from a woman aged 18-30 years in good health. CDR3 in DNA: TGTGCCACCGGACTAGCGGGAGGGACCGGGGAGCTGTTTTTT. Its protein is CATGLAGGTGELFF.